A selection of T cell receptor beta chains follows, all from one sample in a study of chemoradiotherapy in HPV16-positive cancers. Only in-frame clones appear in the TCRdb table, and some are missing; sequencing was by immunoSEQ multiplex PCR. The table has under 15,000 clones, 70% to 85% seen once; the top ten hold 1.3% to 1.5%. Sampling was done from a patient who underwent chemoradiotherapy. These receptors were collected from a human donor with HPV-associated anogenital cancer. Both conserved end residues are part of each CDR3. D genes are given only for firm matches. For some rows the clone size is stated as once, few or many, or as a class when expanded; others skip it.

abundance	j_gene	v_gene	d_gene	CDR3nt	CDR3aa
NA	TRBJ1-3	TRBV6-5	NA	TGTGCCAGCAGTTACTCGCGGGGCTCTGGAAACACCATATATTTT	CASSYSRGSGNTIYF
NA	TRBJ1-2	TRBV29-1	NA	TGCAGCGGGCAAACCGGGGATAACTATGGCTACACCTTC	CSGQTGDNYGYTF
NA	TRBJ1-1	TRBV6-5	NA	TGTGCCAGCATCTCCATTGGGGACAACGAAGCTTTCTTT	CASISIGDNEAFF
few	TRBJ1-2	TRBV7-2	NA	TGTGCCAGCAGCCCCTCAGGACAGTATTATGGCTACACCTTC	CASSPSGQYYGYTF
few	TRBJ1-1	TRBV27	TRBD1	TGTGCCAGCACAACCACAGGGGCGAACACTGAAGCTTTCTTT	CASTTTGANTEAFF
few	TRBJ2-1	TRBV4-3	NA	TGCGCCAGCAGCCAAGAATTTGGGAACTCTTACAATGAGCAGTTCTTC	CASSQEFGNSYNEQFF
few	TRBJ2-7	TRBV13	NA	TGTGCCAGCAGCCCACGCCGGGGTGGGGGCGAGCAGTACTTC	CASSPRRGGGEQYF
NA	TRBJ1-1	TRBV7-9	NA	TGTGCCAGCAGCTTAAGTCAGGGAGGCACGGCAACTGAAGCTTTCTTT	CASSLSQGGTATEAFF
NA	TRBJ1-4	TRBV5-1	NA	TGCGCCAGCAGCTCGCAAGGGGCAAAACTGTTTTTT	CASSSQGAKLFF
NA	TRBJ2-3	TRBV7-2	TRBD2	TGTGCCAGCAGCTTAGCCCGCTCACTGAGCGGGGGGGGAAGAGATACGCAGTATTTT	CASSLARSLSGGGRDTQYF
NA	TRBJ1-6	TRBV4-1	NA	TGCGCCAGCAGCCCCCGGGCAGTAGTTTCAGCTGATTCACCCCTCCACTTT	CASSPRAVVSADSPLHF
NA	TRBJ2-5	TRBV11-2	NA	TGTGCCAGCAGCTTAGAACGATTAGGCCTGTGGACCCAGTACTTC	CASSLERLGLWTQYF
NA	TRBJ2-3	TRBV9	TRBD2	TGTGCCAGCAGCGGCCCTAGCGGGGGGGCCGTAGATACGCAGTATTTT	CASSGPSGGAVDTQYF
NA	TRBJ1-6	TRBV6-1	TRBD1	TGTGCCAGCAGTGAAATTCGGACAGGGGGCTCACCCCTCCACTTT	CASSEIRTGGSPLHF
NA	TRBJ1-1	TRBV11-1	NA	TGTGCCAGCATTGGTAACACGAACACTGAAGCTTTCTTT	CASIGNTNTEAFF
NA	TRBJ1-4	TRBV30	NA	TGTGCCTGGAGTGAAAAACTGTTTTTT	CAWSEKLFF
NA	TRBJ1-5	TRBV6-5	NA	TGTGCCAGCAGTTACAGTAGCAATCAGCCCCAGCATTTT	CASSYSSNQPQHF
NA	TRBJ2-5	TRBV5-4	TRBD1	TGTGCCAGCAGCTTGGAGGGGGCCTGGACCCAGTACTTC	CASSLEGAWTQYF
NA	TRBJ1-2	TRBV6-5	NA	TGTGCCAGCAGTTACTCGGGTATCTTGGGCTACACCTTC	CASSYSGILGYTF
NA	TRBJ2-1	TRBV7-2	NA	TGTGCCAGCAGGTCGGCGGGAAACAATGAGCAGTTCTTC	CASRSAGNNEQFF
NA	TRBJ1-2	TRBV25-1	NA	TGTGCCAGCAGTCCACCCCGGGGGGCTGCTAACTATGGCTACACCTTC	CASSPPRGAANYGYTF
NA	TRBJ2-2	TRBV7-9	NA	TGTGCCAGCAGCAAGTCGGGTGGGCTGGGCACCGGGGAGCTGTTTTTT	CASSKSGGLGTGELFF
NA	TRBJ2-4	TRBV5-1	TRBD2	TGCGCCAGCAGCTTCAGTAGCGGGGGGCCGGATGGGAACATTCAGTACTTC	CASSFSSGGPDGNIQYF
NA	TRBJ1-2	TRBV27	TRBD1	TGTGCCAGCAGTCCCTCCGGACAGGGAGTAGGCTATGGCTACACCTTC	CASSPSGQGVGYGYTF
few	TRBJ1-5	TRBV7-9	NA	TGTGCCAGCAGCTTAGATACCGTTAGCAATCAGCCCCAGCATTTT	CASSLDTVSNQPQHF
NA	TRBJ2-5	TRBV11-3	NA	TGTGCCAGCAGCTTAGTCAGTCAGGGTTTGGAGACCCAGTACTTC	CASSLVSQGLETQYF
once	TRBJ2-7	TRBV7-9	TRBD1	TGTGCCAGCAGCACCGGGACAGGGTTCCCCGAGCAGTACTTC	CASSTGTGFPEQYF
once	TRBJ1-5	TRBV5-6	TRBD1	TGTGCCAGCAGCGCGGACAGGGCTCAGCCCCAGCATTTT	CASSADRAQPQHF
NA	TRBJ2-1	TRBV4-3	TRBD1	TGCGCCAGCAGCCAAGTCCCTGGGACAGACAATGAGCAGTTCTTC	CASSQVPGTDNEQFF
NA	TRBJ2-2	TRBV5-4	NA	TGTGCCAGCAGCTTGGCGCTAGCGAACACCGGGGAGCTGTTTTTT	CASSLALANTGELFF
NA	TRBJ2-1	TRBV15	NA	TGTGCCACGAAGGTGGGTTCATCCTACAATGAGCAGTTCTTC	CATKVGSSYNEQFF
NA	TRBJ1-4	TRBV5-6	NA	TGTGCCAGCAGTCCGGGAAGGGTCGGCCGTGAAGAAAAACTGTTTTTT	CASSPGRVGREEKLFF
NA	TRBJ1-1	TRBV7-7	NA	TGTGCTAGCAGCTTAGATGTGAACACTGAAGCTTTCTTT	CASSLDVNTEAFF
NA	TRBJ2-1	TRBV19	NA	TGTGCCAGTAGTGCCCAACTAGTTTACAATGAGCAGTTCTTC	CASSAQLVYNEQFF
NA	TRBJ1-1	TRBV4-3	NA	TGCGCCAGCAGCCGAGACAGGAACACTGAAGCTTTCTTT	CASSRDRNTEAFF
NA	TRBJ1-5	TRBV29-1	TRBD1	TGCAGCGTGCGGACAGGGGAGTACAATCAGCCCCAGCATTTT	CSVRTGEYNQPQHF
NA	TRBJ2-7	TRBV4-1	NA	TGCGCCAGCAGCCAACCCCCCACCTACGAGCAGTACTTC	CASSQPPTYEQYF
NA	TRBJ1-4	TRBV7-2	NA	TGTGCCAGCAGCCAGGACCACCACAGTGCAACTAATGAAAAACTGTTTTTT	CASSQDHHSATNEKLFF
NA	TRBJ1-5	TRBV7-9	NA	TGTGCCAGCAGCTTAAGCAGTCAAGATCAGCCCCAGCATTTT	CASSLSSQDQPQHF
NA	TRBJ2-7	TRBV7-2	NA	TGTGCCAGCAGCTTGACGTGGGGGCTGAACTCCTACGAGCAGTACTTC	CASSLTWGLNSYEQYF
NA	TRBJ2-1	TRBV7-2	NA	TGTGCCAGCAGCTTGGGCAGTCCGGGAAACAATGAGCAGTTCTTC	CASSLGSPGNNEQFF
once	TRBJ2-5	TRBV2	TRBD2	TGTGCCAGCAGACTAGCGGGGGCGCCGGGGGAGACCCAGTACTTC	CASRLAGAPGETQYF
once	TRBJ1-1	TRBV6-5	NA	TGTGCCAGCAGTGACGAGGGACATAAAACTTTCTTT	CASSDEGHKTFF
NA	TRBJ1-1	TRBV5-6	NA	TGTGCCAGCAGCTTGGGCGGGGTAGGGACTGAAGCTTTCTTT	CASSLGGVGTEAFF
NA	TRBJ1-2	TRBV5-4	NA	TGTGCCAGCAGCCCGGCTGGCCTTAACTATGGCTACACCTTC	CASSPAGLNYGYTF
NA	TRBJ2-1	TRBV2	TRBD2	TGTGCCAGCATTCTAGCGGGGGGGCTCGTCAATGAGCAGTTCTTC	CASILAGGLVNEQFF
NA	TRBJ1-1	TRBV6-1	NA	TGTGCCAGCAATTATAGGTTGACCGGCACTGAAGCTTTCTTT	CASNYRLTGTEAFF
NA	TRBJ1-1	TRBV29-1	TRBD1	TGCAGCGTTGGTCGGGACAGGGTCACTGAAGCTTTCTTT	CSVGRDRVTEAFF
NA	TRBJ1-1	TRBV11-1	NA	TGTGCCAGCAGCTACGGGGAGAGCACTGAAGCTTTCTTT	CASSYGESTEAFF
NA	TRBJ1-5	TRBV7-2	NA	TGTGCCAGCAGCACAAGGAGGTCGGGCAATCAGCCCCAGCATTTT	CASSTRRSGNQPQHF
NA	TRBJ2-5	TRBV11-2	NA	TGTGCCAGCAGCTCGTATCAGGGAGAGACCCAGTACTTC	CASSSYQGETQYF
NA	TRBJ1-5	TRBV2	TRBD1	TGTGCCAGCAGCGGCGACAGGGGTGGAAATCAGCCCCAGCATTTT	CASSGDRGGNQPQHF
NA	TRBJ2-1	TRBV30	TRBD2	TGTGCCTTCACTCCGGGACTAGCGGAGAATGAGCAGTTCTTC	CAFTPGLAENEQFF
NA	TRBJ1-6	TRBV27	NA	TGTGCCAGCAGTTTTGACGCAAGCTCCTATAATTCACCCCTCCACTTT	CASSFDASSYNSPLHF
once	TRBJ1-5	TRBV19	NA	TGTGCCAGTAGTATATGGAGACAGCCCCAGCATTTT	CASSIWRQPQHF
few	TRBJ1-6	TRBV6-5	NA	TGTGCCAGCAGCCTTGGGCTAAATTCACCCCTCCACTTT	CASSLGLNSPLHF
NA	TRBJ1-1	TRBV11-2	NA	TGTGCCAGCAGCTTAGATCGAGGGACAGAAGCTTTCTTT	CASSLDRGTEAFF
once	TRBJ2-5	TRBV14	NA	TGTGCCAGCAGCCTCCGAATTTGGGAGACCCAGTACTTC	CASSLRIWETQYF
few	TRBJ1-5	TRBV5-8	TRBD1	TGTGCCATTACGCCGCCATCGACAGGGCTGTACGAGCCCCAGCATTTT	CAITPPSTGLYEPQHF
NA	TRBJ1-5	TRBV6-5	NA	TGTGCCAGCGGGGCCTATAATCAGCCCCAGCATTTT	CASGAYNQPQHF